In this sample, the clone carrying this TCR beta chain turned up many times. This sample was taken from a study of Graves' ophthalmopathy and Graves' hyperthyroidism. Transcripts of RNA were the source for amplifying TCR beta CDR3 regions. Following a first-round RT-PCR that used HTBI primers, a second-round multiplex PCR was carried out. TCRdb used MiXCR to reprocess the multiplex PCR reads, holding one entry per CDR3 protein. This sample carries about 400,000 distinct CDR3 sequences, 15% of them seen once, and the ten largest clones take roughly 7%. Diagnoses were established from clinical symptoms, serum thyroxine, TRAb, thyroid ultrasound and orbital computed tomography. Germline V gene data show CDR1 as DFQATT and CDR2 as SNEGSKA (reference sequence). This CDR3 is built from 14 residues. Deletions cut 0 bases from V and 3 bases from J, with 11 bases between.

The sample was peripheral blood. The chain links TRBV20-1 to TRBJ1-1; D might be TRBD1 (5 bases). This TCR derives from a woman under 30 with stable Graves' hyperthyroidism. The DNA for the CDR3 is TGCAGTGCTAGAGATAGGGGTTGGGACACTGAAGCTTTCTTT. This gives the protein CSARDRGWDTEAFF.